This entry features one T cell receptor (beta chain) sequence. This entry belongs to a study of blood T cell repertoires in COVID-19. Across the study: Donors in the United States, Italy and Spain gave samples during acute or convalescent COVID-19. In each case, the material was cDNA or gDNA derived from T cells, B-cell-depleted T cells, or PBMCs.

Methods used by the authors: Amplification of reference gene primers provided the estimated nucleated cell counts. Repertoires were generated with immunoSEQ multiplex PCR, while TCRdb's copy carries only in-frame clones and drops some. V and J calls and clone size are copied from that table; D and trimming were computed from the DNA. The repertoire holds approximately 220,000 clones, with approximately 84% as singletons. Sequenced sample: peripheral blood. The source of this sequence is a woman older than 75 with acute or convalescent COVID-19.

This CDR3 reads CASTDLAGGNTGELFF. Here the CDR3 DNA reads TGTGCCAGCACCGACCTAGCGGGGGGGAACACCGGGGAGCTGTTTTTT. V gene TRBV5-4 combines with J gene TRBJ2-2; 11 bases fit TRBD2. The CDR3 is made up of 16 amino acids. Trimming took 6 bases from V and 1 from J; bases not matched to a gene: 5. CDR1 is SGHNT and CDR2 is YYREEE in the germline V gene (reference sequence).